These 21 T cell receptor beta chains share one sample of origin, sequenced in a study of Graves' ophthalmopathy and Graves' hyperthyroidism. Scientists amplified the TCR beta CDR3 regions from RNA transcripts. First-round RT-PCR with HTBI primers preceded a second-round multiplex PCR. TCRdb reprocessed the multiplex PCR reads with MiXCR, giving one entry per CDR3 protein. Counted here are around 340,000 distinct CDR3 sequences, around a sixth occurring once; the ten biggest clones make up over 9%. The sequenced sample consisted of peripheral blood. The receptors come from an adult man with Graves' ophthalmopathy.

This clonotype was seen ten or more times. The CDR3 bases are TGCAGTGCTTCCTCAGGGGGGAGGGATCAGCCCCAGCATTTT. Translation gives CSASSGGRDQPQHF. V is TRBV20-1 and J is TRBJ1-5, with TRBD1 matching 7 bases. V shed 5 bases and J 5 bases; nucleotides not matched to a gene: 9. CDR3 size: 14 residues. Per germline, CDR1 DFQATT and CDR2 SNEGSKA (reference sequence).

This clonotype was counted ten times or more. CDR3 protein: CSASLVSGSGSPLHF. Here the CDR3 DNA reads TGCAGTGCTAGTCTGGTGTCGGGGTCGGGTTCACCCCTCCACTTT. The V and J genes are TRBV20-1 and TRBJ1-6; unclear D gene. This CDR3 region has 15 residues. Germline CDR1 is DFQATT and CDR2 is SNEGSKA (reference sequence). V dropped 3 bases and J dropped 9 bases, with 18 bases sitting between them.

This clonotype was detected ten times or more. The chain has TRBV7-2 and TRBJ2-5; D remains ambiguous. CDR3 length equals 11 residues. Trimming took off 3 bases at V and 5 bases at J, with 4 bases between the two ends. Germline V lookup: CDR1 SGHTA, CDR2 FQGNSA. Here the CDR3 DNA reads TGTGCCAGCAGCTTCACGGAGACCCAGTACTTC. It codes for CASSFTETQYF.

This clonotype was seen just once. This chain connects TRBV11-2 to TRBJ2-7, with D possibly called TRBD1 or TRBD2 (5 bases each). The V gene's germline CDR1 is SGHAT and CDR2 FQNNGV. This CDR3 is built from 15 residues. V dropped 0 bases and J dropped 0 bases, with 9 bases sitting between them. CDR3 in DNA: TGTGCCAGCAGCTTAGACGGGACGGCCTCCTACGAGCAGTACTTC. As protein: CASSLDGTASYEQYF.

This clonotype turned up a few times. The J gene is TRBJ1-1, the V gene TRBV4-2, with no clear D. The CDR3 is made up of 13 amino acids. In germline, CDR1 is LGHNA, CDR2 YNFKEQ. V gave up 1 base and J gave up 4 bases, with 7 bases separating them. DNA for the CDR3: TGTGCCAGCAGCCAAGCGGTTGCCACTGAAGCTTTCTTT. It encodes CASSQAVATEAFF.

This clonotype was seen at least ten times. V usage is TRBV7-3 and J usage is TRBJ1-3, with D perhaps matching TRBD1 (5 bases). V gave up 5 bases and J gave up 0 bases, with 8 bases separating them. CDR1 and CDR2 from the germline V gene are SGHTA and FQGTGA. This CDR3 is built from 14 residues. The CDR3 DNA reads as TGTGCCAGCAGCAGGGGCCTCTCTGGAAACACCATATATTTT. It translates to CASSRGLSGNTIYF.

This clonotype appeared many times. This chain uses TRBV5-1 with TRBJ1-1; the match to TRBD1 covers 9 bases. The CDR3 runs to 19 residues. J lost 1 base, V lost 0 bases, and 13 bases had no gene match. Germline-derived CDR1 and CDR2 are SGHRS and YFSETQ. CDR3 bases: TGCGCCAGCAGCTTGGTATCCTGGGGACAGGGTGGTGGGAACACTGAAGCTTTCTTT. Its translation: CASSLVSWGQGGGNTEAFF.

In this sample, this clonotype turned up many times. V and J are TRBV7-8 and TRBJ1-5, with D possibly TRBD1 on 6 matching bases. V lost 5 bases, J lost 7 bases, and 15 bases lay in between. The CDR3 has 14 amino acids. Germline CDR1 is SGHVS and CDR2 is FQNEAQ. The DNA of the CDR3 is TGTGCCAGCAGCGGGGGGCATCCGTGGCAGCCCCAGCATTTT. Its protein is CASSGGHPWQPQHF.

This clonotype was seen repeatedly, ten times or more. This rearrangement joins TRBV6-2 or TRBV6-3 to TRBJ2-2, with D perhaps TRBD2 (6 bases). The ends were cut back, 8 bases at V and 1 base at J, with 8 bases in the middle. This CDR3 is built from 13 residues. Per germline, CDR1 MNHEY and CDR2 SVGEGT. The CDR3 loop is CASGGRNTGELFF. CDR3 in DNA: TGTGCCAGCGGGGGGAGGAACACCGGGGAGCTGTTTTTT.

This clonotype was recorded at least ten times. This chain joins TRBV5-1 and TRBJ2-5; weak D call: TRBD2 (5 bases). Germline lookup yields CDR1 SGHRS and CDR2 YFSETQ. The length of the CDR3 is 13 residues. Trimming removed 2 bases at V and 2 bases at J, with 7 bases between. The CDR3 sequence: CASSFTRQETQYF. CDR3 in DNA: TGCGCCAGCAGCTTCACTAGGCAAGAGACCCAGTACTTC.

This clonotype has ten or more counts. The rearrangement uses TRBV12-5 and TRBJ2-2; D unresolved. Germline assignment: CDR1 LGHNT and CDR2 FRNRAP. V lost 3 bases, J lost 3 bases, and 2 bases lay in between. The CDR3 runs 12 residues. The DNA for the CDR3 is TGTGCTAGTGGTTTTGACACCGGGGAGCTGTTTTTT. Amino acids: CASGFDTGELFF.

This clonotype occurred many times. V is TRBV20-1 and J is TRBJ2-2; D remains ambiguous. From germline, CDR1 is DFQATT and CDR2 SNEGSKA (reference sequence). V lost 5 bases and J 4 bases, leaving 5 bases between the germline ends. This CDR3 contains 11 residues. The CDR3 reads CSAFSTGELFF. DNA for the CDR3: TGCAGTGCTTTTTCCACCGGGGAGCTGTTTTTT.

In this sample, this clonotype turned up many times. The chain employs TRBV28 and TRBJ1-5; no clear D gene. The germline CDR1 and CDR2 sequences are MDHEN and SYDVKM. The CDR3 is 12 residues long. V shed 4 bases and J shed 9 bases, with 10 bases lying between them. The CDR3 nucleotides read TGTGCCAGCAGTTCGGGAGGGCGGCCCCAGCATTTT. It yields the protein CASSSGGRPQHF.

This clonotype occurred many times. This chain connects TRBV6-2 or TRBV6-3 to TRBJ1-1, with 9 bases that match TRBD1. V dropped 6 bases and J dropped 6; count of bases not matched to a gene: 17. CDR1 MNHEY and CDR2 SVGEGT come from the germline V gene. The CDR3 contains 17 residues. The DNA of the CDR3 is TGTGCCAGCAGCTCCGACGGGACAGGGCACGGTTTGCCTGAAGCTTTCTTT. The encoded protein is CASSSDGTGHGLPEAFF.

In this sample, this clonotype turned up many times. The chain recombines TRBV5-5 with TRBJ1-1; D unclear. Trimming cost V 1 base and J 1 base, with 14 bases left between them. The CDR3 has 16 amino acids. Looked up from germline, CDR1 is SGHKS and CDR2 is YYEKEE (reference sequence). CDR3 coding DNA: TGTGCCAGCAGCTTGTCTACGCCCCGGACGAACACTGAAGCTTTCTTT. This translates into CASSLSTPRTNTEAFF. Looking up the rest from reference TRBV5-5 and TRBJ1-1 gives the full variable domain: DAGVTQSPTHLIKTRGQQVTLRCSPISGHKSVSWYQQVLGQGPQFIFQYYEKEERGRGNFPDRFSARQFPNYSSELNVNALLLGDSALYLCASSLSTPRTNTEAFFGQGTRLTVV.

V and J are TRBV18 and TRBJ1-5; a weak D match, TRBD1 (5 bases). The CDR3 consists of 16 residues. CDR1 is KGHSH, CDR2 LQKENI, per germline. V shed 4 bases and J shed 0 bases, with 13 bases lying between them. The DNA for the CDR3 is TGTGCCAGCTCACTCAGGGCGGACTATAGCAATCAGCCCCAGCATTTT. Amino acid sequence: CASSLRADYSNQPQHF.

This clonotype was seen many times. V gene TRBV4-3 combines with J gene TRBJ2-5; D is perhaps TRBD2 (5 bases). The V end was cut by 0 bases, the J end by 5 bases, with 7 bases between. The length of the CDR3 is 13 residues. The germline CDR1 and CDR2 sequences are LGHNA and YSLEER. This chain's CDR3 is CASSQEVAETQYF. The CDR3 region has the DNA TGCGCCAGCAGCCAAGAGGTAGCGGAGACCCAGTACTTC.

This chain links TRBV12-3 or TRBV12-4 with TRBJ1-2; 7 nucleotides agree with TRBD1. J lost 6 bases, V lost 4 bases, and 8 bases had no gene match. This CDR3 region has 14 residues. The CDR3 protein is CASSYGQAVDGYTF. In DNA, the CDR3 is TGTGCCAGCAGTTACGGACAGGCTGTGGATGGCTACACCTTC.

The chain uses TRBV30 and TRBJ2-3, with D perhaps TRBD1 (6 bases). V lost 4 bases to trimming and J lost 4 bases, with 12 bases between them. The CDR3 has 13 amino acids. Germline V CDR1 and CDR2: GTSNPN, SVGIG (reference sequence). The CDR3 region is CAWKGEYADTQYF. CDR3 DNA: TGTGCCTGGAAGGGGGAGTACGCAGATACGCAGTATTTT.

This clonotype was recorded at least ten times. V is TRBV24-1 and J is TRBJ1-2; TRBD1 is a possible D gene (6 bases). The ends were cut back, 4 bases at V and 8 bases at J, with 16 bases in the middle. The V gene's germline CDR1 is KGHDR and CDR2 SFDVKD. The CDR3 runs 14 residues. CDR3 coding DNA: TGTGCCACCAGTGACCCGACAGGACTCTGGGGCTACACCTTC. It encodes CATSDPTGLWGYTF.

The V gene is TRBV20-1, the J gene TRBJ1-6; D unclear. The V end was cut by 6 bases, the J end by 6 bases, with 12 bases between. CDR3 length: 13 amino acids. Germline CDR1 reads DFQATT; CDR2 reads SNEGSKA (reference sequence). DNA of the CDR3: TGCAGTGCCGTCCGGAAGCTTAATTCACCCCTCCACTTT. This sequence encodes CSAVRKLNSPLHF.